The 5 T cell receptor beta chains below come from one sample, sequenced in a study of cytomegalovirus exposure and HLA in healthy donors. The data were produced by immunoSEQ multiplex PCR, yet TCRdb's version contains in-frame clones alone and is incomplete. The data hold about 54,000 clones, with more than 70% observed a single time. Sequencing was performed on PBMCs. Every receptor here comes from a young woman in good health and CMV-seropositive.

The CDR3 loop is CASSYPLLLRESSYEQYF. CDR3 in DNA: TGTGCCAGCAGTTACCCACTCCTTTTGCGGGAGAGCTCCTACGAGCAGTACTTC. The chain links TRBV28 to TRBJ2-7, with 7 bases fitting TRBD2. The J segment lost 0 bases and the V segment lost 4 bases, leaving 15 bases of the junction unmatched. The CDR3 has 18 amino acids. From germline, CDR1 is MDHEN and CDR2 SYDVKM.

The J gene is TRBJ2-4, the V gene TRBV11-2, with 8 positions matching TRBD1. This CDR3 has 13 amino acids. The germline V gene encodes CDR1 SGHAT and CDR2 FQNNGV. V gave up 5 bases and J gave up 5 bases; unmatched junction bases: 2. CDR3 amino acids: CASSADRENIQYF. CDR3 sequence (DNA): TGTGCCAGCAGCGCGGACAGGGAAAACATTCAGTACTTC.

The V and J genes are TRBV29-1 and TRBJ1-4; D unresolved. The V gene lost 2 bases and the J gene lost 0 bases, with 10 bases spanning the gap. The length of the CDR3 is 15 residues. CDR1 is SQVTM, CDR2 ANQGSEA, per germline. The CDR3 spells CSVEKQEATNEKLFF. Here the CDR3 DNA reads TGCAGCGTTGAAAAGCAGGAGGCAACTAATGAAAAACTGTTTTTT.

This clone has a single count. CDR3 bases: TGCGCCAGCAGCGTGACAGGGGGCACTGAAGCTTTCTTT. It translates to CASSVTGGTEAFF. The rearrangement joins TRBV5-1 to TRBJ1-1, with 9 bases fitting TRBD1. The V segment lost 4 bases and the J segment 4 bases; nucleotides outside the gene matches: 2. Germline CDR1 reads SGHRS; CDR2 reads YFSETQ. CDR3 length equals 13 residues.

The chain links TRBV4-1 to TRBJ1-4, with D perhaps TRBD1 (6 bases). The V and J ends lost 0 bases and 4 bases respectively, with 15 bases between them. This CDR3 is 17 amino acids long. The germline CDR1 and CDR2 sequences are MGHRA and YSYEKL. CDR3 coding DNA: TGCGCCAGCAGCCAAGATGCTTTGACAGGATTTAATGAAAAACTGTTTTTT. Translation gives CASSQDALTGFNEKLFF.